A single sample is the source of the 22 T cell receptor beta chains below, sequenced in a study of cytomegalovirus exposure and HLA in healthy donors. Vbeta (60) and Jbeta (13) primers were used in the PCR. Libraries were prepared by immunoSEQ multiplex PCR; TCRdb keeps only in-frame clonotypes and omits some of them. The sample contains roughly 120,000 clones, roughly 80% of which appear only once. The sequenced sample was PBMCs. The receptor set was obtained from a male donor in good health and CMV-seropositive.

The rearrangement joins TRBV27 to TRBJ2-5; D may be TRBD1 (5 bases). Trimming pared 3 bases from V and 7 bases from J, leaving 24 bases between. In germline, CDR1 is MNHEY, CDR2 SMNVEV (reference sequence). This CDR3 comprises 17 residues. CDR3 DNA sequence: TGTGCCAGCAGTTTGAGTCAGGGCGATCCCTACCCGAGGACCCAGTACTTC. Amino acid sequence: CASSLSQGDPYPRTQYF.

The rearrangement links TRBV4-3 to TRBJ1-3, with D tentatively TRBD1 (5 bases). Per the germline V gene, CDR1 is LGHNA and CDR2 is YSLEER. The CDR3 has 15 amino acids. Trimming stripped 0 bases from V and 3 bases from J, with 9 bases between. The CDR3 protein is CASSQDLTVGNTIYF. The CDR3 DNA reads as TGCGCCAGCAGCCAAGATCTGACAGTTGGAAACACCATATATTTT.

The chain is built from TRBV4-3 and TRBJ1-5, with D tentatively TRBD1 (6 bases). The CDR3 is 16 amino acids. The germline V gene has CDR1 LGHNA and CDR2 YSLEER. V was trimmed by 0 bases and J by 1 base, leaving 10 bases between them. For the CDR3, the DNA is TGCGCCAGCAGCCAAGAGCGGCAGGGGAGCAATCAGCCCCAGCATTTT. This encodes CASSQERQGSNQPQHF.

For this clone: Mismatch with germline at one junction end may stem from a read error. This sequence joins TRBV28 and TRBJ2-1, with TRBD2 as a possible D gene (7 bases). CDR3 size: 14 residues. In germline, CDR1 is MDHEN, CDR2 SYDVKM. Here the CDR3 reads CASSLGASGFEEFF. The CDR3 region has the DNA TGTGCCAGCAGTTTGGGGGCTAGCGGATTTGAGGAGTTCTTC. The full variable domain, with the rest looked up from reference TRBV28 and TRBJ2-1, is DVKVTQSSRYLVKRTGEKVFLECVQDMDHENMFWYRQDPGLGLRLIYFSYDVKMKEKGDIPEGYSVSREKKERFSLILESASTNQTSMYLCASSLGASGFEEFFGPGTRLTVL.

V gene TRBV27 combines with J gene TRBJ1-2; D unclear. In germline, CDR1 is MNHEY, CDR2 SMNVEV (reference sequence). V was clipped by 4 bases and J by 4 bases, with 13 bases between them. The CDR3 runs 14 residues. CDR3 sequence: CASSSGPTIYGYTF. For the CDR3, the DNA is TGTGCCAGCAGTTCGGGTCCCACGATCTATGGCTACACCTTC.

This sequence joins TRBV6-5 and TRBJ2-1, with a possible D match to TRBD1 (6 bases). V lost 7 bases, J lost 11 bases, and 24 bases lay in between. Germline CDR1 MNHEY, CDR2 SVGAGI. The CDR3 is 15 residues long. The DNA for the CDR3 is TGTGCCAGCACCGACAGGCTAGAATTGGGAAAGAAGCAGTTCTTC. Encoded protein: CASTDRLELGKKQFF.

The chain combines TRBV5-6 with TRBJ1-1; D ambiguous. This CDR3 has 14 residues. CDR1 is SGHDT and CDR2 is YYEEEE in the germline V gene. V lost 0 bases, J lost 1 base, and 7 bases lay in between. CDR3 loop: CASSLVGQNTEAFF. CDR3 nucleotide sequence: TGTGCCAGCAGCTTGGTGGGCCAGAACACTGAAGCTTTCTTT.

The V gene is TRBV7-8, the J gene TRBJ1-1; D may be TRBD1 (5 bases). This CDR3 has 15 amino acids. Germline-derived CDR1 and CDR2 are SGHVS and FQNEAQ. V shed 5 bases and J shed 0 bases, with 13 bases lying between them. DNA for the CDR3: TGTGCCAGCAGCGCCTACAGGTCGATGAACACTGAAGCTTTCTTT. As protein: CASSAYRSMNTEAFF. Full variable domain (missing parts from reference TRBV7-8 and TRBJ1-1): GAGVSQSPRYKVAKRGQDVALRCDPISGHVSLFWYQQALGQGPEFLTYFQNEAQLDKSGLPSDRFFAERPEGSVSTLKIQRTQQEDSAVYLCASSAYRSMNTEAFFGQGTRLTVV.

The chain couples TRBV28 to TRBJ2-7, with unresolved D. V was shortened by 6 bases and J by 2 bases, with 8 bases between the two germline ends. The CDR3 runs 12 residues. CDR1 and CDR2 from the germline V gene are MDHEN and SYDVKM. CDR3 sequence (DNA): TGTGCCAGCAGCCGCAAGCCCTACGAGCAGTACTTC. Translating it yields CASSRKPYEQYF.

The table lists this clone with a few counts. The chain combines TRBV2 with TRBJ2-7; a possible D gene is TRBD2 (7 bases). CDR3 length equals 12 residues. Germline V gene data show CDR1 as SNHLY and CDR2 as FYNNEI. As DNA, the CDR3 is TGTGCTTGCCGGGGGGCTGCGTACGAGCAGTACTTC. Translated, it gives CACRGAAYEQYF.

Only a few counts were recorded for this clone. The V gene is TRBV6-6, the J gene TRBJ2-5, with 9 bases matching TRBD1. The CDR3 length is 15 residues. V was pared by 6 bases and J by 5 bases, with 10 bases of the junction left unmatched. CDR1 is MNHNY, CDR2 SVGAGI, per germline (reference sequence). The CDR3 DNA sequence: TGTGCCAGCAGGGCCGGGACAGGGACGTCGGAGACCCAGTACTTC. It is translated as CASRAGTGTSETQYF.

CDR3 coding DNA: TGTGCCAGCAGTTTACCGGGACTTGACTACGAGCAGTACTTC. This codes for CASSLPGLDYEQYF. This chain links TRBV28 with TRBJ2-7; D is possibly TRBD2 (6 bases). Germline lookup yields CDR1 MDHEN and CDR2 SYDVKM. The ends were cut back, 2 bases at V and 3 bases at J, with 11 bases in the middle. CDR3 length equals 14 residues.

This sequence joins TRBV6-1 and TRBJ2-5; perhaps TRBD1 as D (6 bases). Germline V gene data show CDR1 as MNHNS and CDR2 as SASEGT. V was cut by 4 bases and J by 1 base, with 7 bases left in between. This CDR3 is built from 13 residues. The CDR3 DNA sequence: TGTGCCAGCAGTGGGACAGCCCAAGAGACCCAGTACTTC. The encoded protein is CASSGTAQETQYF.

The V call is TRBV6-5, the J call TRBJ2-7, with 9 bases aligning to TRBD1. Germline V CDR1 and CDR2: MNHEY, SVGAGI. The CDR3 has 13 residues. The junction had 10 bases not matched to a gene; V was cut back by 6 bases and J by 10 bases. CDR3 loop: CASSDRDRASQYF. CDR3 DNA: TGTGCCAGCAGCGACCGGGACAGGGCTTCTCAGTACTTC.

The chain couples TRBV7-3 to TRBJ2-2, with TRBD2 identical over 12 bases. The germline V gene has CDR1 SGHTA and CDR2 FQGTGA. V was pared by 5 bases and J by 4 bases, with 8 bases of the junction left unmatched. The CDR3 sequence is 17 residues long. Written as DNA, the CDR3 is TGTGCCAGCAGCGCATCTAGCGGGAGGGCGGCCACCGGGGAGCTGTTTTTT. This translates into CASSASSGRAATGELFF.

The CDR3, as DNA: TGTGCCAGCAGCGCTAGGGCCGGGGAGGAATACGAGCAGTACTTC. Residues: CASSARAGEEYEQYF. V gene TRBV7-3 combines with J gene TRBJ2-7; possible D gene TRBD2, 6 bases. The CDR3 is made up of 15 amino acids. Germline V gene lookup returns CDR1 SGHTA and CDR2 FQGTGA. Trimming took 5 bases from V and 4 from J, leaving 18 bases between them.

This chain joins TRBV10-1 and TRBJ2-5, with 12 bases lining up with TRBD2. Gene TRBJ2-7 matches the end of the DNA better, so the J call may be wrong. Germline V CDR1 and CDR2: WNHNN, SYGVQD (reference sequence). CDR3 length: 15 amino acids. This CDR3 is CASRTTSGSSYEQYF. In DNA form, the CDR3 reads TGCGCCAGCAGAACGACTAGCGGGAGCTCCTACGAGCAGTACTTC.

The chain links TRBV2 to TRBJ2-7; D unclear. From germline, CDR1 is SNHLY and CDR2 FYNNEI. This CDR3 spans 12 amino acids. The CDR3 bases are TGTTTCAAGCAGAAGGCGGCATACGAGCAGTACTTC. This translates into CFKQKAAYEQYF.

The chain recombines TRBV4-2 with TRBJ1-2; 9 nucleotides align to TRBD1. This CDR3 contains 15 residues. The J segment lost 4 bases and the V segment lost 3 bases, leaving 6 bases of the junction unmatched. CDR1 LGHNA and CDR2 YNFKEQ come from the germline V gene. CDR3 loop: CASSQAGTGSYGYTF. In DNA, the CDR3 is TGTGCCAGCAGCCAGGCCGGGACAGGGAGCTATGGCTACACCTTC.

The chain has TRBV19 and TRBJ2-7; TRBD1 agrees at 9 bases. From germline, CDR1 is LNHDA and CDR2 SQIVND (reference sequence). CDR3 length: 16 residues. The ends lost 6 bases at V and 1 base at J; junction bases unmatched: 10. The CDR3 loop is CASRPGLGTGSYEQYF. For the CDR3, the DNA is TGTGCCAGTAGGCCGGGCCTCGGGACAGGGTCCTACGAGCAGTACTTC.

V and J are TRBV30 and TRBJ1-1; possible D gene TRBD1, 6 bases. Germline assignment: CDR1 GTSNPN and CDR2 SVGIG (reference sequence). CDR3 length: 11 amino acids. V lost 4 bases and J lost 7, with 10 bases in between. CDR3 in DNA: TGTGCCTGGAAGGGACACCGTGAAGCTTTCTTT. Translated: CAWKGHREAFF.

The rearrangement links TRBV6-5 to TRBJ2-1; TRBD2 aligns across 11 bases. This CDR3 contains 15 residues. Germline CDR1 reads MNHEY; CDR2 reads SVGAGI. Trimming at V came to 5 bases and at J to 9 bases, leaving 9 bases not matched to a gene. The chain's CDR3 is CASSLELAGVGEQFF. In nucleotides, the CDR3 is TGTGCCAGCAGTCTAGAACTAGCGGGAGTAGGTGAGCAGTTCTTC.